These 23 T cell receptor beta chains share one sample of origin, sequenced in a study of T-cell memory formation after mild COVID-19. TCRdb re-analysed the 5' RACE reads in MiXCR, keeping a single row per CDR3 protein. In the table there are around 260,000 distinct CDR3 sequences, roughly 16% of which are singletons. The sequenced sample consisted of PBMCs or a T cell subset sorted from them (not recorded which). The source of these receptors is a man aged 18 to 35 who had mild COVID-19 (a few samples of this study predate the infection). Cell type and time point are not known.

The rearrangement links TRBV7-2 to TRBJ1-1, with D possibly matching TRBD1 (6 bases). V lost 7 bases, J lost 1 base, and 16 bases lay in between. Looked up from germline, CDR1 is SGHTA and CDR2 is FQGNSA. The CDR3 loop spans 15 amino acids. The CDR3 nucleotides read TGTGCCAGCACCCCCCAGGGGCCTACGAACACTGAAGCTTTCTTT. Translating it yields CASTPQGPTNTEAFF.

This clonotype was counted many times. The chain recombines TRBV19 with TRBJ2-1; D is tentatively TRBD1 or TRBD2 (7 bases each). Germline lookup yields CDR1 LNHDA and CDR2 SQIVND (reference sequence). The CDR3 runs to 14 residues. V was shortened by 7 bases and J by 4 bases, with 14 bases between the two germline ends. The CDR3 DNA is TGTGCCAGTACCCCGCAGGGGGGGTACAATGAGCAGTTCTTC. Amino acids: CASTPQGGYNEQFF. Combining the CDR3 with reference TRBV19 and TRBJ2-1 gives the whole variable domain DGGITQSPKYLFRKEGQNVTLSCEQNLNHDAMYWYRQDPGQGLRLIYYSQIVNDFQKGDIAEGYSVSREKKESFPLTVTSAQKNPTAFYLCASTPQGGYNEQFFGPGTRLTVL.

The J gene is TRBJ2-7, the V gene TRBV7-8, with D tentatively TRBD2 (5 bases). The germline CDR1 and CDR2 sequences are SGHVS and FQNEAQ. The CDR3 has 14 residues. V gave up 4 bases and J gave up 6 bases, with 16 bases separating them. In DNA, the CDR3 is TGTGCCAGCAGCTCGAGTAGGGCGGAGGCCGAGCAGTACTTC. Its translation is CASSSSRAEAEQYF.

The chain recombines TRBV2 with TRBJ1-1; D is unresolved. Germline V lookup: CDR1 SNHLY, CDR2 FYNNEI. This CDR3 has 12 amino acids. V lost 11 bases, J lost 1 base, and 11 bases lay in between. The CDR3 nucleotides are TGTGCCGAGGGAGGCAGGAACACTGAAGCTTTCTTT. Amino acids: CAEGGRNTEAFF.

This clonotype came up a few times. The chain is built from TRBV12-3 or TRBV12-4 and TRBJ1-1; D is unclear. The CDR3 length is 14 residues. Trimming left V 3 bases short and J 1 base short, with 9 bases between. This chain's CDR3 is CASSLVTPNTEAFF. CDR3 sequence (DNA): TGTGCCAGCAGTTTGGTGACCCCGAACACTGAAGCTTTCTTT.

This clonotype showed up just a few times. The CDR3 nucleotides are TGTGCCATCGGATCGGGACTAGGCCACAATGAGCAGTTCTTC. It codes for CAIGSGLGHNEQFF. V usage is TRBV10-3 and J usage is TRBJ2-1, with 8 bases lining up with TRBD2. This CDR3 has 14 amino acids. V shed 8 bases and J 5 bases; nucleotides not matched to a gene: 8. CDR1 and CDR2 (germline): ENHRY, SYGVKD.

This clonotype has a handful of counts. V gene TRBV7-8 combines with J gene TRBJ1-6, with D possibly TRBD1 on 6 matching bases. Germline V gene lookup returns CDR1 SGHVS and CDR2 FQNEAQ. This CDR3 spans 15 amino acids. V lost 1 base to trimming and J lost 16 bases, with 20 bases between them. The CDR3 loop reads CASSLGSRGEGGLHF. CDR3 DNA sequence: TGTGCCAGCAGCTTAGGCAGTCGGGGTGAAGGGGGTCTCCACTTT. The variable domain in full, completed from reference TRBV7-8 and TRBJ1-6, reads GAGVSQSPRYKVAKRGQDVALRCDPISGHVSLFWYQQALGQGPEFLTYFQNEAQLDKSGLPSDRFFAERPEGSVSTLKIQRTQQEDSAVYLCASSLGSRGEGGLHFGNGTRLTVT.

V is TRBV7-9 and J is TRBJ2-1; D is ambiguous. This CDR3 has 16 residues. Germline CDR1 reads SEHNR; CDR2 reads FQNEAQ (reference sequence). Trimming took 4 bases from V and 2 from J, leaving 15 bases between them. The CDR3 DNA reads as TGTGCCAGCAGCTCCCGACGGCAACTAACCTACAATGAGCAGTTCTTC. Protein sequence: CASSSRRQLTYNEQFF.

V and J are TRBV7-6 and TRBJ2-2; 8 nucleotides agree with TRBD2. The ends lost 6 bases at V and 2 bases at J; junction bases unmatched: 5. CDR3 size: 15 residues. Germline V gene sequence: CDR1 SGHVS, CDR2 FNYEAQ. CDR3 sequence reads: CASSPGRGNTGELFF. The CDR3 region has the DNA TGTGCCAGCAGTCCCGGGAGGGGAAACACCGGGGAGCTGTTTTTT.

This clonotype has a handful of counts. The chain couples TRBV10-3 to TRBJ2-7, with TRBD1 matching 7 bases. V was clipped by 4 bases and J by 7 bases; unmatched bases: 7. Germline CDR1 ENHRY, CDR2 SYGVKD. The CDR3 has 13 residues. In nucleotides, the CDR3 is TGTGCCATCAGTGTGAGGGGGCAGGATGAGCAGTACTTC. The encoded protein is CAISVRGQDEQYF.

This chain joins TRBV7-2 and TRBJ1-4, with TRBD1 matching 11 bases. The CDR3 extends over 16 amino acids. Germline CDR1 is SGHTA and CDR2 is FQGNSA. Losses at the gene ends were 0 bases for V and 8 bases for J; bases not matched to a gene: 5. CDR3 region: CASSLAPGQGAEKLFF. CDR3 DNA sequence: TGTGCCAGCAGCTTAGCGCCCGGACAGGGGGCGGAAAAACTGTTTTTT.

V is TRBV12-3 or TRBV12-4 and J is TRBJ1-2, with D perhaps TRBD1 (5 bases). The V gene lost 6 bases and the J gene lost 8 bases, with 19 bases spanning the gap. The CDR3 covers 14 residues. CDR3 residues: CASSRREGAGGYTF. In DNA form, the CDR3 reads TGTGCCAGCAGCCGTCGTGAAGGGGCAGGGGGCTACACCTTC.

The table lists this clonotype with a few counts. This chain joins TRBV11-2 and TRBJ2-3; perhaps TRBD2 as D (6 bases). This CDR3 spans 15 amino acids. V shed 5 bases and J shed 1 base, with 13 bases lying between them. Germline loops: CDR1 SGHAT, CDR2 FQNNGV. The CDR3 DNA reads as TGTGCCAGCAGCCTCGGAGTAGCGGGCACAGATACGCAGTATTTT. It codes for CASSLGVAGTDTQYF.

V gene TRBV6-2 or TRBV6-3 combines with J gene TRBJ2-7, with TRBD1 identical over 10 bases. Trimming took 6 bases from V and 2 from J; bases not matched to a gene: 13. In germline, CDR1 is MNHEY, CDR2 SVGEGT. The CDR3 is 17 residues long. This CDR3 is CASSYLPGQGITYEQYV. The CDR3 region has the DNA TGTGCCAGCAGCTACCTACCGGGACAGGGGATAACCTACGAGCAGTACGTC.

This clonotype was counted a few times. V and J are TRBV5-5 and TRBJ1-2; TRBD1 might be the D (5 bases). The germline V and J ends were trimmed by 5 bases and 5 bases, with 13 bases remaining between them. Germline V gene lookup returns CDR1 SGHKS and CDR2 YYEKEE (reference sequence). This CDR3 is 13 amino acids long. This CDR3 is CASRAGTRYGYTF. CDR3 sequence (DNA): TGTGCCAGCAGGGCGGGGACGCGTTATGGCTACACCTTC.

The chain is built from TRBV3-1 and TRBJ1-6; 7 nucleotides align to TRBD1. CDR3 length: 16 residues. CDR1 LGHDT and CDR2 YNNKEL come from the germline V gene (reference sequence). The ends lost 2 bases at V and 0 bases at J; junction bases unmatched: 1. The CDR3 DNA is TGTGCCAGCAGCCAATCAGGGGGCTCCTATAATTCACCCCTCCACTTT. Its protein is CASSQSGGSYNSPLHF.

This clonotype was recorded many times. The V and J genes are TRBV11-2 and TRBJ2-1; D may be TRBD2 (6 bases). The V end was cut by 5 bases, the J end by 8 bases, with 25 bases between. From germline, CDR1 is SGHAT and CDR2 FQNNGV. This CDR3 spans 17 amino acids. CDR3 sequence reads: CASSPIPPGLGMDEQFF. As DNA, the CDR3 is TGTGCCAGCAGCCCTATCCCACCGGGACTGGGGATGGATGAGCAGTTCTTC.

This clonotype was recorded a few times. This sequence joins TRBV15 and TRBJ1-4; the D is unclear. The CDR3 spans 14 residues. V was trimmed by 3 bases and J by 7 bases, leaving 12 bases between them. Germline V CDR1 and CDR2: LNHNV, YYDKDF (reference sequence). CDR3 nucleotide sequence: TGTGCCACCAGCAGCAGATCGGGGTTTGAAAAACTGTTTTTT. Translating it yields CATSSRSGFEKLFF. Together with reference TRBV15 and TRBJ1-4, the CDR3 gives the full variable domain: DAMVIQNPRYQVTQFGKPVTLSCSQTLNHNVMYWYQQKSSQAPKLLFHYYDKDFNNEADTPDNFQSRRPNTSFCFLDIRSPGLGDTAMYLCATSSRSGFEKLFFGSGTQLSVL.

This clonotype was detected a few times. This rearrangement joins TRBV5-6 to TRBJ1-2; 8 positions agree with TRBD1. The CDR3 sequence is 18 residues long. V lost 2 bases to trimming and J lost 1 base; unmatched junction nucleotides: 13. Germline V gene sequence: CDR1 SGHDT, CDR2 YYEEEE. As DNA, the CDR3 is TGTGCCAGCAGCTTACCGGGACAGGAGACAATGTTTAACTATGGCTACACCTTC. Residues: CASSLPGQETMFNYGYTF.

This chain connects TRBV24-1 to TRBJ2-3; TRBD1 matches at 9 bases. This CDR3 is built from 15 residues. Trimming cost V 4 bases and J 5 bases; bases outside gene matches: 6. From germline, CDR1 is KGHDR and CDR2 SFDVKD. CDR3 in amino acids: CATSDRGQGRDTQYF. The CDR3 region has the DNA TGTGCCACCAGTGACCGCGGACAGGGGAGAGATACGCAGTATTTT.

Here the CDR3 DNA reads TGTGCCAGCAGCGCTCCGGGGGGCGATTATTCACCCCTCCACTTT. Protein: CASSAPGGDYSPLHF. The chain employs TRBV5-5 and TRBJ1-6, with D possibly TRBD1 on 6 matching bases. This CDR3 contains 15 residues. CDR1 is SGHKS, CDR2 YYEKEE, per germline (reference sequence). With 4 bases removed from V and 8 bases from J, the gap between germline ends came to 16 bases.

Points on this clonotype: This sequence may be a read error, since a much larger clone differs from it by one base. The chain has TRBV6-2 or TRBV6-3 and TRBJ1-6, with 9 nucleotides matching TRBD1. Germline CDR1 reads MNHEY; CDR2 reads SVGEGT. Germline trimming cut 5 bases from V and 7 bases from J; bases unmatched to any gene: 3. The CDR3 extends over 14 amino acids. The CDR3 DNA reads TGTGCCAGCAGTCGGACAGGGGCGAATTCACCCCTCCACTTT. Translating it yields CASSRTGANSPLHF.

This clonotype was counted a few times. The rearrangement joins TRBV6-2 or TRBV6-3 to TRBJ2-5; D unresolved. The V gene lost 4 bases and the J gene lost 1 base, with 4 bases spanning the gap. CDR1 and CDR2 (germline): MNHEY, SVGEGT. This CDR3 comprises 12 residues. In DNA form, the CDR3 reads TGTGCCAGCAGTTGGACCCAAGAGACCCAGTACTTC. Translating gives CASSWTQETQYF.